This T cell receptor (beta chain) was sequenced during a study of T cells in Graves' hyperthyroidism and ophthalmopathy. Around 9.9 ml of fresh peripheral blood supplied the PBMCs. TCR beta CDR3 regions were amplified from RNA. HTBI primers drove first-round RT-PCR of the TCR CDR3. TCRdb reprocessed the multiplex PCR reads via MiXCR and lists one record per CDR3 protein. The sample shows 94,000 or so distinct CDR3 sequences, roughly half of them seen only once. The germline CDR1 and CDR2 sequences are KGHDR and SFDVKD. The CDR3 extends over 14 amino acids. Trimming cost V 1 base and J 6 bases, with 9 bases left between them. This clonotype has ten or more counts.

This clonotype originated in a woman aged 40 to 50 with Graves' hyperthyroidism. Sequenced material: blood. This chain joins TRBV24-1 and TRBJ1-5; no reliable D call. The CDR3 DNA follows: TGTGCCACCAGTGATTTAGGGTATGGTCAGCCCCAGCATTTT. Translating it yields CATSDLGYGQPQHF.